What follows are 4 T cell receptor beta chains derived from one specimen sequenced in a study of T cells after yellow fever vaccination. TCRdb re-called the 5' RACE reads with MiXCR, one entry per CDR3 protein. The table has 150,000 to 200,000 distinct CDR3 sequences, over 7% seen once. Sequences were derived from CD8+ T cells sorted from PBMCs, sampled 45 days after the yellow fever booster vaccination. These receptors were collected from a man between 18 and 29 years old who received the YFV17D yellow fever vaccine.

V usage is TRBV7-8 and J usage is TRBJ1-2, with TRBD1 identical over 8 bases. Trimming cost V 5 bases and J 4 bases; bases outside gene matches: 6. The CDR3 is 14 residues long. Germline CDR1 SGHVS, CDR2 FQNEAQ. The DNA of the CDR3 is TGTGCCAGCAGCATTTCAGGGGGCGGCTATGGCTACACCTTC. Translated, it gives CASSISGGGYGYTF.

There are many counts of this clonotype. The CDR3 sequence is CASSSRGTEAFF. The CDR3 DNA follows: TGTGCCAGCAGCTCCAGGGGGACTGAAGCTTTCTTT. The genes are TRBV7-9 and TRBJ1-1, with 7 bases that match TRBD1. The CDR3 is 12 residues long. In germline, CDR1 is SEHNR, CDR2 FQNEAQ (reference sequence). Trimming at V came to 4 bases and at J to 5 bases, leaving 1 base not matched to a gene.

This clonotype turned up a few times. This chain uses TRBV12-3 or TRBV12-4 with TRBJ1-5; D perhaps matches TRBD1 (6 bases). The CDR3 extends over 16 amino acids. V gave up 5 bases and J gave up 7 bases, with 21 bases separating them. In DNA, the CDR3 is TGTGCCAGCAGTGTCCTGGGGCAGGGGAATCAACAGCCCCAGCATTTT. Translated: CASSVLGQGNQQPQHF.

A few counts support this clonotype. J is TRBJ2-5 and V is TRBV7-8; D could derive from TRBD1 or TRBD2 (5 bases each). V lost 0 bases and J 4 bases, leaving 15 bases between the germline ends. The CDR3 covers 16 residues. Looked up from germline, CDR1 is SGHVS and CDR2 is FQNEAQ. CDR3 sequence reads: CASSLAPGPGIETQYF. The CDR3 DNA sequence: TGTGCCAGCAGCTTAGCCCCGGGGCCCGGCATAGAGACCCAGTACTTC.